This T cell receptor (beta chain) was recovered during a study of blood T cell repertoires in COVID-19. As processed by the authors: Estimated nucleated cell counts came from reference gene primer amplification. Sequenced by immunoSEQ multiplex PCR; TCRdb stores in-frame clones only, minus some. The V and J calls and the clone size are those of that table, but D and trimming were determined from the DNA. The table shows 150,000 to 200,000 clones, with more than 70% occurring only once. The germline V and J ends were trimmed by 0 bases and 10 bases, with 18 bases remaining between them. Germline assignment: CDR1 SGDLS and CDR2 YYNGEE. The CDR3 has 15 amino acids.

Sample: peripheral blood. V usage is TRBV9 and J usage is TRBJ2-3, with D perhaps matching TRBD2 (7 bases). The receptor comes from a woman of 80 years or more with active or convalescent COVID-19. The CDR3: CASSVESNSGGAQYF. CDR3 in DNA: TGTGCCAGCAGCGTAGAATCCAACTCGGGGGGCGCGCAGTATTTT.